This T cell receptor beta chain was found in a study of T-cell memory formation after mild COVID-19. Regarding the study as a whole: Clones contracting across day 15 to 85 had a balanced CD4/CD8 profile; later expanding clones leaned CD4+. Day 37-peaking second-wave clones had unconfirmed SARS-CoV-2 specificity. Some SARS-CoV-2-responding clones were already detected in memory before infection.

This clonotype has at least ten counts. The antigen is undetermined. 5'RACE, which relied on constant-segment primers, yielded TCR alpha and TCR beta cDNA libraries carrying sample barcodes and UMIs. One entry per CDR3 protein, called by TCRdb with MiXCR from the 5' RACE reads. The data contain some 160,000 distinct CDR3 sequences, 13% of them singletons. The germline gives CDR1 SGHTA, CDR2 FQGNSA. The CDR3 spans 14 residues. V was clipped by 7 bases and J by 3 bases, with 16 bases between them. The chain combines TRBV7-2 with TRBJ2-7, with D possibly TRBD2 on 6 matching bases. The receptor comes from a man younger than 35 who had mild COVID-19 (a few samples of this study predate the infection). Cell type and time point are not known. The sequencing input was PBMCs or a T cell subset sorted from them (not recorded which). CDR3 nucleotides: TGTGCCAGCACCTTCTCCAGGACTAACTACGAGCAGTACTTC. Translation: CASTFSRTNYEQYF.